Listed below are T cell receptor beta chains from one sample, sequenced in a study of blood T cell repertoires in COVID-19. TCRdb's table, derived via immunoSEQ multiplex PCR, lists solely in-frame clones and lacks some. The repertoire has 120,000 to 150,000 clones, about 84% of them found once; the top ten carry approximately 9%. Sequenced material: peripheral blood. These receptors all come from a woman older than 75 in a cohort sampled during active or convalescent COVID-19. Both conserved end residues are part of each CDR3. Fields, in order: clone size, D gene, V gene, J gene, CDR3 DNA, CDR3 protein. A D gene is named only where the DNA matches it firmly. The size of a clone is reported for some rows only, either as once, few or many, or as a class for expanded clones.

-	-	TRBV6-5	TRBJ1-5	TGTGCCAGCAGTAGGGACTGGGATCAGCCCCAGCATTTT	CASSRDWDQPQHF
-	TRBD1	TRBV7-9	TRBJ1-2	TGTGCCAGCAGCTTAGGAATCGGACAGGGCGGAGGCTACACCTTC	CASSLGIGQGGGYTF
-	-	TRBV9	TRBJ2-3	TGTGCCAGCAGCCCCTCCGGGTCTACTACCCCGGATACGCAGTATTTT	CASSPSGSTTPDTQYF
-	-	TRBV10-1	TRBJ2-5	TGCGCCAGCAGTGATGCGGGACAGCTATACCAAGAGACCCAGTACTTC	CASSDAGQLYQETQYF
once	-	TRBV4-1	TRBJ1-2	TGCGCCAGCAGCCAGCGGACAGCATCTAACTACTATGGCTACACCTTC	CASSQRTASNYYGYTF
-	TRBD1	TRBV5-1	TRBJ1-2	TGCGCCAGCAGCAAGACAGGGGAGAACTATGGCTACACCTTC	CASSKTGENYGYTF
-	-	TRBV9	TRBJ1-2	TGTGCCAGCGGGTGGGGAACGGGACATGAAGGCTACACCTTC	CASGWGTGHEGYTF
-	-	TRBV11-2	TRBJ1-1	TGTGCCAGCACCCAGGGTGGGTGGACTGAAGCTTTCTTT	CASTQGGWTEAFF
once	-	TRBV27	TRBJ1-2	TGTGCCAGCAGTCCATGGACAGCGGGGGGGGCCTATGGCTACACCTTC	CASSPWTAGGAYGYTF
-	TRBD1	TRBV29-1	TRBJ1-2	TGCAGCGTTGAGTCGACAGGGTTTGATCCTGATGGCTACACCTTC	CSVESTGFDPDGYTF
-	-	TRBV6-5	TRBJ2-3	TGTGCCAGCAGCCCGTCCGTAGATACGCAGTATTTT	CASSPSVDTQYF
-	TRBD1	TRBV5-1	TRBJ1-1	TGCGCCAGCAGCATGACAGGGCCCACTGAAGCTTTCTTT	CASSMTGPTEAFF
once	TRBD2	TRBV7-2	TRBJ2-3	TGTGCCAGCAGCTTACAGGGCCTAGCGGGGGGCAGGGATACGCAGTATTTT	CASSLQGLAGGRDTQYF
-	TRBD1	TRBV28	TRBJ1-2	TGTGCCAGCAGACCAGCGGGACAGGGGGATTTCTATGGCTACACCTTC	CASRPAGQGDFYGYTF
-	-	TRBV29-1	TRBJ1-2	TGCAGCGTTGGTTCGGGGGGCGTAATAGGCTACACCTTC	CSVGSGGVIGYTF
-	-	TRBV4-1	TRBJ1-6	TGCGCCAGCAGCCACAACGAGGGCAGGATGGATTCACCCCTCCACTTT	CASSHNEGRMDSPLHF
few	TRBD1	TRBV6-5	TRBJ1-1	TGTGCCAGCAGTCGGGACAGGTCTGGTGAAGCTTTCTTT	CASSRDRSGEAFF
-	-	TRBV6-2/TRBV6-3	TRBJ2-2	TGTGCCAGCAGTTACTTTTCGGGGGGCGCGGCCGGGGAGCTGTTTTTT	CASSYFSGGAAGELFF
-	-	TRBV6-2/TRBV6-3	TRBJ2-3	TGTGCCAGCAGTTACGTTGGACTCTCAGCAGATACGCAGTATTTT	CASSYVGLSADTQYF
few	-	TRBV3-1/TRBV3-2	TRBJ1-3	TGTGCCAGCAGCCGAACAGGAAGAAACACCATATATTTT	CASSRTGRNTIYF
-	TRBD2	TRBV7-3	TRBJ2-3	TGTGCCAGCAGCTTAGCTAGCGGAAACACAGATACGCAGTATTTT	CASSLASGNTDTQYF
-	TRBD1	TRBV11-2	TRBJ2-5	TGTGCCAGCAGCTTAAGACAGGGGAGACGGGAGACCCAGTACTTC	CASSLRQGRRETQYF
-	TRBD2	TRBV9	TRBJ2-2	TGTGCCAGCAGCCCTAGCGGCACCGGGGAGCTGTTTTTT	CASSPSGTGELFF
once	-	TRBV29-1	TRBJ2-5	TGCAGCCTGCGGGCGGGGTACCAAGAGACCCAGTACTTC	CSLRAGYQETQYF
-	-	TRBV25-1	TRBJ1-3	TGTGCCAGCAGTGATAGACAGGCTGGGGGAAACACCATATATTTT	CASSDRQAGGNTIYF
-	-	TRBV10-2	TRBJ1-5	TGCGCCAGCAGTGAGTCGGACTTAGGCCAGCCCCAGCATTTT	CASSESDLGQPQHF
once	-	TRBV21-1	TRBJ1-1	TGTGCCAGCAGCAACAGGAGGGCGAACACTGAAGCTTTCTTT	CASSNRRANTEAFF
-	TRBD1	TRBV7-9	TRBJ1-2	TGTGCCAGCAGCTCCTACGGACAGGGTGTCTATGGCTACACCTTC	CASSSYGQGVYGYTF
-	-	TRBV7-9	TRBJ1-4	TGTGCCAGCAGCCCGCGAGGGGGGGCTGGTGAAAAACTGTTTTTT	CASSPRGGAGEKLFF
-	-	TRBV19	TRBJ1-1	TGTGCCAGTAGTACGGGGGACACTGAAGCTTTCTTT	CASSTGDTEAFF
-	-	TRBV5-4	TRBJ1-3	TGTGCCAGCAGCTGGGGGGGAAGCTCTGGAAACACCATATATTTT	CASSWGGSSGNTIYF
-	-	TRBV9	TRBJ2-3	TGTGCCAGCAGCGAAACAGGGTATAGCACAGATACGCAGTATTTT	CASSETGYSTDTQYF
once	TRBD1	TRBV4-1	TRBJ2-7	TGCGCCAGCAGCCAAGTTGGCAGGGGGCTACACGAGCAGTACTTC	CASSQVGRGLHEQYF
-	-	TRBV21-1	TRBJ2-2	TGTGCCAGCAGCAGGGAGACAGGGGGGAACACCGGGGAGCTGTTTTTT	CASSRETGGNTGELFF
-	TRBD1	TRBV5-6	TRBJ2-1	TGTGCCAGCAGCTTAACCGGGACAGGGAGCCATGAGCAGTTCTTC	CASSLTGTGSHEQFF
-	-	TRBV4-1	TRBJ2-5	TGCGCCAGCAGCCAATATTCAGATTCCCTGTTCGGAGAGGTAGAGACCCAGTACTTC	CASSQYSDSLFGEVETQYF
-	-	TRBV12-3/TRBV12-4	TRBJ1-2	TGTGCCAGCAGTCGACAGAACTATGGCTACACCTTC	CASSRQNYGYTF
few	-	TRBV4-1	TRBJ1-5	TGCGCCAGCAGCCATGCAGGGGTGAGAAATCAGCCCCAGCATTTT	CASSHAGVRNQPQHF
-	TRBD1	TRBV10-3	TRBJ1-5	TGTGCCATCAGTGAGATAGGACAGGGGCAGCCCCAGCATTTT	CAISEIGQGQPQHF
-	TRBD1	TRBV23-1	TRBJ1-2	TGCGCCAGCAGTCAACGGGACAGGGGGCTGGCTAACTATGGCTACACCTTC	CASSQRDRGLANYGYTF
-	-	TRBV7-2	TRBJ2-5	TGTGCCAGCAGCTTAGCGGGGGCAGGAGAGACCCAGTACTTC	CASSLAGAGETQYF
-	-	TRBV3-1/TRBV3-2	TRBJ2-2	TGTGCCAGCAGCCGCAGGGAAACCGGGGAGCTGTTTTTT	CASSRRETGELFF
-	TRBD1	TRBV6-2/TRBV6-3	TRBJ2-1	TGTGCCAGCAGCTCTTACGGTCGGACAGGGGGCAGCGAGCAGTTCTTC	CASSSYGRTGGSEQFF
-	-	TRBV6-5	TRBJ1-1	TGTGCCAGCATTCGAGGGTGGGACACTGAAGCTTTCTTT	CASIRGWDTEAFF
-	-	TRBV5-1	TRBJ1-3	TGCGCCAGCAGCTTGGCCGGTCGAAACACCATATATTTT	CASSLAGRNTIYF
-	TRBD1	TRBV6-1	TRBJ1-5	TGTGCCAGCAGTGAGGGGACAGTCCCAAATCAGCCCCAGCATTTT	CASSEGTVPNQPQHF
-	TRBD1	TRBV4-3	TRBJ2-2	TGCGCCAGCAGCCAAGGACAGGGCTTTACCGGGGAGCTGTTTTTT	CASSQGQGFTGELFF
-	TRBD1	TRBV5-6	TRBJ1-1	TGTGCCAGCAGCGTGGGACAGATGAACACTGAAGCTTTCTTT	CASSVGQMNTEAFF
-	TRBD2	TRBV15	TRBJ2-3	TGTGCCACCAGCAGAGGATGGACTAGCGGGGCAGATACGCAGTATTTT	CATSRGWTSGADTQYF